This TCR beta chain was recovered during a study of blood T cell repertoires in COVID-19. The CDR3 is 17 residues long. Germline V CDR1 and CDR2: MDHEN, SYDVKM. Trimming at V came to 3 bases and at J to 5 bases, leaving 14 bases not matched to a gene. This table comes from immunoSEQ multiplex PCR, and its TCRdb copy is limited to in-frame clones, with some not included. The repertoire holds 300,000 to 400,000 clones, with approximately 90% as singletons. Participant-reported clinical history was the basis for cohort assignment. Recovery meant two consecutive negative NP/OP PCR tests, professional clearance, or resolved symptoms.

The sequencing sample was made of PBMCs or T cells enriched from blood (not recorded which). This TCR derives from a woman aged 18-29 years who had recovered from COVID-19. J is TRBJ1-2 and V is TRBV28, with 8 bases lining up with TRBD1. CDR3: CASSLWVDRGADYGYTF. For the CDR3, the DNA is TGTGCCAGCAGTTTGTGGGTAGACAGGGGCGCCGATTATGGCTACACCTTC.